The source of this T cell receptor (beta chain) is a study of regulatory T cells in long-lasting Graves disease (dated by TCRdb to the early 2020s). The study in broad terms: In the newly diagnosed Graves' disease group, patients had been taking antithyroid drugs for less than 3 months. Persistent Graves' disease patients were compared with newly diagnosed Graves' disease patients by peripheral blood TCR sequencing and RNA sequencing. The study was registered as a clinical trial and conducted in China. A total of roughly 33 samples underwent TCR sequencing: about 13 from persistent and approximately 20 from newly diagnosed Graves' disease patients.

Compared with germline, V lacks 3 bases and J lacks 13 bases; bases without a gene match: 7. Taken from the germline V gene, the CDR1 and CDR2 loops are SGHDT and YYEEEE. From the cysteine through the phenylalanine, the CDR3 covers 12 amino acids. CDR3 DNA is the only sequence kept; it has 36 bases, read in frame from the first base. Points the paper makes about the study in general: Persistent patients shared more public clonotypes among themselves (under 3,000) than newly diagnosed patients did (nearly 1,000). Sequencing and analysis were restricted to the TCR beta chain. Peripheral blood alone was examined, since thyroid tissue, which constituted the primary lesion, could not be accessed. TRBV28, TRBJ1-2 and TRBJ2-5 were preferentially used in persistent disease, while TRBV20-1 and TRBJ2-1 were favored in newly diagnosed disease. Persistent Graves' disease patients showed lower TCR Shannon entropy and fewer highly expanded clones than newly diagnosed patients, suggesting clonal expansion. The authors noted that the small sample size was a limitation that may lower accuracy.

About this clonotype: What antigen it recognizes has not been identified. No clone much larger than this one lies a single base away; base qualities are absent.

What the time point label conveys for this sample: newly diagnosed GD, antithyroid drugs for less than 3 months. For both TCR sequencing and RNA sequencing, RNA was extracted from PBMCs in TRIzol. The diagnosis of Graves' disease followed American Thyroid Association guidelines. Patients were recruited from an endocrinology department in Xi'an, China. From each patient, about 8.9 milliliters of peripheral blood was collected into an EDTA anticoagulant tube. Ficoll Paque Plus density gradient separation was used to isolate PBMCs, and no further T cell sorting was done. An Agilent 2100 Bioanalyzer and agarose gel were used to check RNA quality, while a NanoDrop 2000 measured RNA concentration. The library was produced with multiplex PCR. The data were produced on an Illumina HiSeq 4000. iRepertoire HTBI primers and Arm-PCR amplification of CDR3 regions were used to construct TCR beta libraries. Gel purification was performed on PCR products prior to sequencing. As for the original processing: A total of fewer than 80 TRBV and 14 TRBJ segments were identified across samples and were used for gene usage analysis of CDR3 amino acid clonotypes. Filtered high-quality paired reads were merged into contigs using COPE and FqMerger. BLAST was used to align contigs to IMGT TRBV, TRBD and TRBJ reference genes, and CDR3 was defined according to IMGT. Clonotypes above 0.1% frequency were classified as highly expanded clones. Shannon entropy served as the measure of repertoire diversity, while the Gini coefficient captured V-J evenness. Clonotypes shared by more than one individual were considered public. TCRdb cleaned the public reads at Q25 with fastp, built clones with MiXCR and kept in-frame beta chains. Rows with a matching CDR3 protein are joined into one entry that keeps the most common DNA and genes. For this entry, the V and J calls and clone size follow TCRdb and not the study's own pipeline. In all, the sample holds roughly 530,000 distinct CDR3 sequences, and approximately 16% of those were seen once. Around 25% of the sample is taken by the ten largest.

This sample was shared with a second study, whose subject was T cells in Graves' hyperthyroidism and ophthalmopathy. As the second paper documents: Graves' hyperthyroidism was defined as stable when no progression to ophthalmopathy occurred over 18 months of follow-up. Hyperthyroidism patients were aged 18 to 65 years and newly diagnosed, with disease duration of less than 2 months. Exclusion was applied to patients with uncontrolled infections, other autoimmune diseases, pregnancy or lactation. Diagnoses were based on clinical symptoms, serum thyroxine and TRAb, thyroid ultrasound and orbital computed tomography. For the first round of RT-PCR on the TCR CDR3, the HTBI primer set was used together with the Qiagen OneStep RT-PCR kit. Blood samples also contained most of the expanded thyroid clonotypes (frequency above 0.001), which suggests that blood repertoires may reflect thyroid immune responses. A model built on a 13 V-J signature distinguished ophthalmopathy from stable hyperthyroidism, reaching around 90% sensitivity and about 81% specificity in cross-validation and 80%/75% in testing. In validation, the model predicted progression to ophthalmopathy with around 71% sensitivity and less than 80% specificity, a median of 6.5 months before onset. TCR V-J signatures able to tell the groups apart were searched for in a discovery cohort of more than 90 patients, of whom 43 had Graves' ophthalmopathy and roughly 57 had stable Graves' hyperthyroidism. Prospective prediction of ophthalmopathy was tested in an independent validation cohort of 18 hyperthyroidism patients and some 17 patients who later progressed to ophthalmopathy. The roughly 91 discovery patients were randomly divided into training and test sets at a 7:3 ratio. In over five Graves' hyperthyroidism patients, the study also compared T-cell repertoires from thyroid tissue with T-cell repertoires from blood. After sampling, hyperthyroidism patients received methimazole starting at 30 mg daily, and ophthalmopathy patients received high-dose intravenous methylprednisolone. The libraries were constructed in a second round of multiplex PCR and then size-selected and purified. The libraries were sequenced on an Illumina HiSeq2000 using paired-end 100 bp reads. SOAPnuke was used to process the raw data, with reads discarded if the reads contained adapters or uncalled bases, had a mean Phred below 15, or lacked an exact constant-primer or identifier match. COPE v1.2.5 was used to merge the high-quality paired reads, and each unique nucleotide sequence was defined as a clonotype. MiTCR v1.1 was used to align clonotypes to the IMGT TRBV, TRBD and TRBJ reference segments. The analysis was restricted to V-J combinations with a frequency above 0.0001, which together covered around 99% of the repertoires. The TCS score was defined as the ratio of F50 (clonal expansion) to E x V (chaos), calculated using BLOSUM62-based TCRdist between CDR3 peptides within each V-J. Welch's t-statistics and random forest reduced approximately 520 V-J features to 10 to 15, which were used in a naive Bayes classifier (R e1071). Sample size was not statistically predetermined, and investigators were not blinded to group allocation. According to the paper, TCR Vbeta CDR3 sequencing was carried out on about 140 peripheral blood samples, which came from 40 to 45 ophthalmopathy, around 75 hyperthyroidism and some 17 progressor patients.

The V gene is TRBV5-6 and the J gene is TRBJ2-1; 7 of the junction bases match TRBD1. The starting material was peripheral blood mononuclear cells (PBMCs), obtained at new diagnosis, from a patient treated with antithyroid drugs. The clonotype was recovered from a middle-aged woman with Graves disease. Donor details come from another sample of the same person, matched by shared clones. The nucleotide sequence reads TGTGCCAGCAGCTATGGACAGGAGCGTCAGTTCTTC. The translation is CASSYGQERQFF.